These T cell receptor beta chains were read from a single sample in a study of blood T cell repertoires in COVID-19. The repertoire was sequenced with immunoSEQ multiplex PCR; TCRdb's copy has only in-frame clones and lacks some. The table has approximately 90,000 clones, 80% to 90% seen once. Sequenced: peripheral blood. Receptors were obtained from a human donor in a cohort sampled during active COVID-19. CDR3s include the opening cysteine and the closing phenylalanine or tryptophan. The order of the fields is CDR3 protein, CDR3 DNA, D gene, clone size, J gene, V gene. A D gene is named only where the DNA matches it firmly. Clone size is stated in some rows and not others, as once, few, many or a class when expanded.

CASSRGQGYEQYF,TGTGCCAGCTCTCGCGGACAGGGGTACGAGCAGTACTTC,TRBD1,.,TRBJ2-7,TRBV18
CASRVLAGNEQFF,TGTGCCAGCAGGGTACTAGCTGGAAATGAGCAGTTCTTC,.,.,TRBJ2-1,TRBV6-5
CASSLTRDEQFF,TGTGCCAGCAGCCTGACCCGGGATGAGCAGTTCTTC,.,.,TRBJ2-1,TRBV7-8
CASSYSRQGHTEAFF,TGTGCCAGCAGTTATTCACGACAGGGTCACACTGAAGCTTTCTTT,TRBD1,.,TRBJ1-1,TRBV6-5
CASSGRWLAGTQETQYF,TGTGCCAGCTCAGGGCGTTGGCTAGCGGGGACCCAAGAGACCCAGTACTTC,TRBD2,.,TRBJ2-5,TRBV18
CASSSGGGSNQPQHF,TGTGCCAGCAGCTCCGGGGGGGGAAGCAATCAGCCCCAGCATTTT,.,few,TRBJ1-5,TRBV7-2
CASSQGGGTYEQYF,TGTGCCAGCAGCCAAGGAGGAGGAACCTACGAGCAGTACTTC,.,few,TRBJ2-7,TRBV4-2
CATSRARVTGDGEQYF,TGTGCCACCAGCAGAGCGCGAGTTACAGGGGACGGCGAGCAGTACTTC,TRBD1,.,TRBJ2-7,TRBV15
CASSSPGTVKYEQYF,TGTGCCAGCAGTTCCCCCGGGACAGTAAAATACGAGCAGTACTTC,TRBD1,.,TRBJ2-7,TRBV6-5
CASSSEQVYGYTF,TGCGCCAGCAGCTCGGAACAGGTCTATGGCTACACCTTC,.,.,TRBJ1-2,TRBV5-1
CASSFGGAGANVLTF,TGTGCCAGCAGCTTCGGAGGGGCTGGGGCCAACGTCCTGACTTTC,.,.,TRBJ2-6,TRBV7-2
CAWSVGGIQPQHF,TGTGCCTGGAGTGTAGGGGGAATTCAGCCCCAGCATTTT,.,.,TRBJ1-5,TRBV30
CASSLQLNTEAFF,TGTGCCAGCAGCTTACAGTTGAACACTGAAGCTTTCTTT,.,once,TRBJ1-1,TRBV5-4
CASSFSRAETQYF,TGTGCCAGCAGCTTCAGCAGGGCAGAGACCCAGTACTTC,.,.,TRBJ2-5,TRBV5-4
CASSKGDAFYYGYTF,TGTGCCAGTTCCAAGGGAGACGCCTTTTACTATGGCTACACCTTC,.,once,TRBJ1-2,TRBV19
CASSPHGRGQYF,TGTGCCAGCAGCCCCCACGGGAGGGGCCAGTACTTC,TRBD2,once,TRBJ2-5,TRBV3-1/TRBV3-2
CASSRTGSDTQYF,TGTGCCAGTAGCCGAACAGGGTCAGATACGCAGTATTTT,.,.,TRBJ2-3,TRBV19
CASSREVGTQYF,TGTGCCAGCAGCCGGGAAGTTGGTACGCAGTATTTT,.,.,TRBJ2-3,TRBV7-2
CASSNALVLGTEGYTF,TGTGCCAGCAGCAACGCCCTCGTCCTCGGGACAGAAGGCTACACCTTC,TRBD1,.,TRBJ1-2,TRBV7-8
CASCPSAGTGELFF,TGTGCCAGCTGCCCTTCCGCGGGCACCGGGGAGCTGTTTTTT,.,.,TRBJ2-2,TRBV7-3
CASKTQSMNTEAFF,TGTGCCAGCAAGACACAAAGTATGAACACTGAAGCTTTCTTT,.,.,TRBJ1-1,TRBV28
CASSLYPGQVSSYEQYF,TGCGCCAGCAGCTTGTATCCGGGACAGGTGAGCTCCTACGAGCAGTACTTC,TRBD1,once,TRBJ2-7,TRBV5-1
CATGQDATEAFF,TGTGCCACCGGACAGGATGCCACTGAAGCTTTCTTT,TRBD1,.,TRBJ1-1,TRBV2
CASSFLTQGAEAFF,TGTGCCAGCAGTTTCCTAACCCAGGGGGCTGAAGCTTTCTTT,TRBD1,.,TRBJ1-1,TRBV6-2/TRBV6-3
CASSSVADNEQFF,TGCGCCAGCAGCAGCGTGGCGGACAATGAGCAGTTCTTC,.,.,TRBJ2-1,TRBV4-1
CASGRDRANTEAFF,TGCGCCAGCGGCCGGGACAGGGCGAACACTGAAGCTTTCTTT,TRBD1,once,TRBJ1-1,TRBV10-2
CASSPRQTTNEKLFF,TGCGCCAGCAGCCCCCGACAGACAACTAATGAAAAACTGTTTTTT,.,.,TRBJ1-4,TRBV5-1
CASSIRLAGTDTQYF,TGTGCCAGTAGTATTCGGCTAGCGGGTACAGATACGCAGTATTTT,TRBD2,.,TRBJ2-3,TRBV19
CASIHVDSKADTIYF,TGCGCCAGCATACACGTCGACAGTAAGGCAGACACCATATATTTT,.,.,TRBJ1-3,TRBV10-1
CASSQTGSGNTIYF,TGCGCCAGCAGCCAAACCGGGTCTGGAAACACCATATATTTT,.,.,TRBJ1-3,TRBV4-3
CASSFGQGMTLREQYF,TGCGCCAGCAGCTTCGGACAGGGGATGACCCTTCGCGAGCAGTACTTC,TRBD1,.,TRBJ2-7,TRBV5-1
CASSLAEQAFF,TGTGCCAGCAGCCTGGCAGAACAAGCTTTCTTT,.,.,TRBJ1-1,TRBV6-5
CASSIANSLNTEAFF,TGTGCCAGTAGTATAGCAAACAGCTTGAACACTGAAGCTTTCTTT,.,.,TRBJ1-1,TRBV19
CASSPSGVQQFF,TGTGCCAGCAGCCCTAGCGGGGTTCAGCAGTTCTTC,TRBD2,.,TRBJ2-1,TRBV3-1/TRBV3-2
CATSRVSGGNTGELFF,TGTGCCACCAGCAGAGTTAGCGGGGGGAACACCGGGGAGCTGTTTTTT,TRBD2,.,TRBJ2-2,TRBV15
CASSLYMRQAGNTIYF,TGTGCCAGCAGTTTATATATGAGACAGGCTGGAAACACCATATATTTT,.,.,TRBJ1-3,TRBV28
CASSLAGSGRGAQETQYF,TGTGCCAGCAGCTTAGCGGGCAGCGGGCGGGGGGCCCAAGAGACCCAGTACTTC,TRBD2,.,TRBJ2-5,TRBV7-6
CASSELASGNTIYF,TGTGCCAGCTCGGAACTAGCCTCTGGAAACACCATATATTTT,.,.,TRBJ1-3,TRBV18
CASSPLAGGSYNEQFF,TGTGCCAGCTCCCCTCTAGCGGGGGGTTCCTACAATGAGCAGTTCTTC,TRBD2,.,TRBJ2-1,TRBV18
CASSPLNEQYF,TGTGCCAGCAGCCCCCTAAACGAGCAGTACTTC,.,.,TRBJ2-7,TRBV11-2
CASKLRGNRYGYTF,TGTGCCAGCAAACTTAGAGGGAATAGGTATGGCTACACCTTC,.,.,TRBJ1-2,TRBV6-5
CASSGGAGNTEAFF,TGTGCCAGCTCGGGGGGGGCAGGGAACACTGAAGCTTTCTTT,.,.,TRBJ1-1,TRBV18